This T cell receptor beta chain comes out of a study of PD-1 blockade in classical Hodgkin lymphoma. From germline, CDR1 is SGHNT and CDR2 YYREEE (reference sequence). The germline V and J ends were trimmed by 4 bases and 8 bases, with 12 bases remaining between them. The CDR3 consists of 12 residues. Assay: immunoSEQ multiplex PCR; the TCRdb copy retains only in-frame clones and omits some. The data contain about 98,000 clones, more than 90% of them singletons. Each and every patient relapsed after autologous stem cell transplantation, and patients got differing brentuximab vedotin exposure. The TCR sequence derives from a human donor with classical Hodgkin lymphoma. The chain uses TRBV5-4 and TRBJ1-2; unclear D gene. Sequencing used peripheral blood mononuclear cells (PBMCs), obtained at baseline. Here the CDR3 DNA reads TGTGCCAGCAGCGAGCCCCCGGGGGGCTACACCTTC. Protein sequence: CASSEPPGGYTF.